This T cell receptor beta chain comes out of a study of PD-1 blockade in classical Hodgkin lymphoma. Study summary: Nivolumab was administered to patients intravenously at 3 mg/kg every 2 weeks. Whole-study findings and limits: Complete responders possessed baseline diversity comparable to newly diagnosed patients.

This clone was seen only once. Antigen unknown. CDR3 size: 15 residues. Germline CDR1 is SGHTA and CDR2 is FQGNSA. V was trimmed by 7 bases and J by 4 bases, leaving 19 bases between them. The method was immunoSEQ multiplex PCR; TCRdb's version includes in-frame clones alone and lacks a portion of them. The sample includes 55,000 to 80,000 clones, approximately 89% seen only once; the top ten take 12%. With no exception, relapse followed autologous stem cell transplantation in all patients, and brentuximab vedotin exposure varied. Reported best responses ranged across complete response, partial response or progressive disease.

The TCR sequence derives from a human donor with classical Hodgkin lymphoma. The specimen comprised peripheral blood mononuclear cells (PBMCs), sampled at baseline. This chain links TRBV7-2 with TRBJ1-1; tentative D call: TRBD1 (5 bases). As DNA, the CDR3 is TGTGCCAGCACCCGCATGGGGGTAATGGGCACTGAAGCTTTCTTT. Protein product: CASTRMGVMGTEAFF.